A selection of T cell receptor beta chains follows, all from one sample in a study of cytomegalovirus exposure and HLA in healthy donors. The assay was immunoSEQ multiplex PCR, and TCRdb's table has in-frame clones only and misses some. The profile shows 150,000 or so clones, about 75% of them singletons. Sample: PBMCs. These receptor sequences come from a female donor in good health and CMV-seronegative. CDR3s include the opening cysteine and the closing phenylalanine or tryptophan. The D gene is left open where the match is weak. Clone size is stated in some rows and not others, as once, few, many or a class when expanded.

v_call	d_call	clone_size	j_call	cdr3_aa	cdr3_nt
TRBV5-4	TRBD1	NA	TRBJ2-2	CASSSGQATGELFF	TGTGCCAGCAGCTCGGGACAGGCCACCGGGGAGCTGTTTTTT
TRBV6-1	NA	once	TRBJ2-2	CASREGSGFTGELFF	TGTGCCAGCAGAGAAGGATCAGGGTTCACCGGGGAGCTGTTTTTT
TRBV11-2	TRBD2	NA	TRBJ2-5	CASSLVWGRGGQETQYF	TGTGCCAGCAGCTTAGTTTGGGGGCGGGGGGGCCAGGAGACCCAGTACTTC
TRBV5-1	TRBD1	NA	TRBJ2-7	CASSWILQGYEQYF	TGCGCCAGCAGCTGGATTTTACAGGGGTACGAGCAGTACTTC
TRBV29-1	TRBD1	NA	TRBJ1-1	CSAPTGPNTEAFF	TGCAGCGCCCCGACAGGGCCGAACACTGAAGCTTTCTTT
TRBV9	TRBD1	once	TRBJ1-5	CASSAGQGGSNQPQHF	TGTGCCAGCAGCGCCGGACAGGGAGGAAGCAATCAGCCCCAGCATTTT
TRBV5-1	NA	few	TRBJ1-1	CASSLEFGSEAFF	TGCGCCAGCAGCTTGGAGTTCGGGTCTGAAGCTTTCTTT
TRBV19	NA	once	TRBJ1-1	CASSIGSSGITEAFF	TGTGCCAGTAGTATTGGGTCATCAGGGATCACTGAAGCTTTCTTT
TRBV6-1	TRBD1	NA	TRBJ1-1	CASRGGGNTEAFF	TGTGCCAGCAGAGGGGGCGGGAACACTGAAGCTTTCTTT
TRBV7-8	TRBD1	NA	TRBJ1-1	CASSRTGRNTEAFF	TGTGCCAGCAGTCGGACAGGGCGCAACACTGAAGCTTTCTTT
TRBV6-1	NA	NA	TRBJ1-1	CASSDYGAGAEAFF	TGTGCCAGCAGTGATTATGGGGCTGGGGCTGAAGCTTTCTTT
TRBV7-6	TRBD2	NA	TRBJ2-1	CASRPLAGARDEQFF	TGTGCCAGCAGGCCCCTAGCGGGAGCACGGGATGAGCAGTTCTTC
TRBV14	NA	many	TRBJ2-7	CASSQDGSGEQYF	TGTGCCAGCAGCCAAGATGGTAGTGGCGAGCAGTACTTC
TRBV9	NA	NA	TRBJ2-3	CASSAGHMRTDTQYF	TGTGCCAGCAGCGCGGGACATATGCGCACAGATACGCAGTATTTT
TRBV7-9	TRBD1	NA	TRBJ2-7	CASSSRRDRDYEQYF	TGTGCCAGCAGCTCACGCCGGGACAGGGACTACGAGCAGTACTTC
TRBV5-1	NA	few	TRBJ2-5	CASSLPTSWETQYF	TGCGCCAGCAGCTTGCCCACATCGTGGGAGACCCAGTACTTC
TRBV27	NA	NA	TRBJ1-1	CASSHRENTEAFF	TGTGCCAGCAGCCACAGGGAGAACACTGAAGCTTTCTTT
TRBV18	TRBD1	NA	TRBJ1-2	CASSPGTGVPGYTF	TGTGCCAGCTCTCCCGGGACAGGCGTGCCAGGCTACACCTTC
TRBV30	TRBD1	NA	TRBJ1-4	CAWSVRQGAIGEKLFF	TGTGCCTGGAGTGTACGGCAGGGGGCGATAGGTGAAAAACTGTTTTTT
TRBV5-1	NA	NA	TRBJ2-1	CASREGDYNEQFF	TGCGCCAGCAGAGAGGGGGACTACAATGAGCAGTTCTTC
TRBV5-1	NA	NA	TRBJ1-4	CASSLAPGPGEKLFF	TGCGCCAGCAGCTTGGCGCCAGGGCCAGGTGAAAAACTGTTTTTT
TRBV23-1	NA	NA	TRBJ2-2	CASSHRTADTGELFF	TGCGCCAGCAGCCATAGGACAGCCGACACCGGGGAGCTGTTTTTT
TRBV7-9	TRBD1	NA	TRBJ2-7	CASSLYGTGSSYEQYF	TGTGCCAGCAGCTTATACGGGACAGGGTCATCCTACGAGCAGTACTTC
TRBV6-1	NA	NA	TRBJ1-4	CAINRAPNEKLFF	TGTGCCATTAACAGAGCCCCTAATGAAAAACTGTTTTTT
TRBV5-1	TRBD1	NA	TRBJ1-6	CASSPSGGPSSPLHF	TGCGCCAGCAGCCCGTCAGGGGGCCCAAGTTCACCCCTCCACTTT
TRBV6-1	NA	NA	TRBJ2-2	CATSDSRDTGELFF	TGTGCCACCAGTGACTCCAGGGACACCGGGGAGCTGTTTTTT
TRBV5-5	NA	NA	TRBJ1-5	CASSPGTNYQPQHF	TGTGCCAGCAGCCCTGGAACTAACTATCAGCCCCAGCATTTT
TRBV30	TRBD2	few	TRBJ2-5	CAWSVWGGPSETQYF	TGTGCCTGGAGTGTCTGGGGAGGGCCGTCGGAGACCCAGTACTTC
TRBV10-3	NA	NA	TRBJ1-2	CATGQNYGYTF	TGTGCCACTGGACAGAACTATGGCTACACCTTC
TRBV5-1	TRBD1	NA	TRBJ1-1	CASSLTGGALSEAFF	TGCGCCAGCAGCTTGACAGGGGGCGCTCTAAGCGAAGCTTTCTTT
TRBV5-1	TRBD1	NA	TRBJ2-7	CASSLQGARNEQYF	TGCGCCAGCAGCTTGCAGGGGGCTCGAAACGAGCAGTACTTC
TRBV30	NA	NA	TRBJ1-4	CAWSPSNGNEKLFF	TGTGCCTGGAGTCCTAGCAACGGCAATGAAAAACTGTTTTTT
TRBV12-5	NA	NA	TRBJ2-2	CASGLVGLAETGELFF	TGTGCTAGTGGTTTGGTAGGGCTAGCAGAGACCGGGGAGCTGTTTTTT
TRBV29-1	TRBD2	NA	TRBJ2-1	CSVAGTSSNEQFF	TGCAGCGTTGCGGGGACTAGCAGCAATGAGCAGTTCTTC
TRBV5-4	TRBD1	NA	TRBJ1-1	CASSQGQGYTEAFF	TGTGCCAGCAGCCAGGGACAGGGCTACACTGAAGCTTTCTTT
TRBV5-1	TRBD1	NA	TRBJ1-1	CASSVGTASLEAFF	TGCGCCAGCAGCGTAGGGACAGCTTCCCTTGAAGCTTTCTTT
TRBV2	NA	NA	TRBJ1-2	CASLQGLERGYTF	TGTGCCAGCCTTCAGGGTTTGGAGAGAGGCTACACCTTC
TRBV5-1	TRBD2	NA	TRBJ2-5	CASSLGGLAGGAETQYF	TGCGCCAGCAGCTTGGGGGGACTAGCGGGAGGGGCCGAGACCCAGTACTTC
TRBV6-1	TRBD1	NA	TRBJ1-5	CASRPGQGTQPQHF	TGTGCCAGCCGCCCGGGACAGGGGACCCAGCCCCAGCATTTT
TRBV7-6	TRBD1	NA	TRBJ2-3	CASSLGRDRVTDTQYF	TGTGCCAGCAGCTTAGGCCGGGACAGGGTCACAGATACGCAGTATTTT
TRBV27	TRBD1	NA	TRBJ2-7	CASSVIPGQSYEQYF	TGTGCCAGCAGTGTGATTCCGGGACAGTCCTACGAGCAGTACTTC
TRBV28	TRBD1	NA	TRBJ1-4	CASSLSGGATNEKLFF	TGTGCCAGCAGTTTATCAGGGGGCGCAACTAATGAAAAACTGTTTTTT
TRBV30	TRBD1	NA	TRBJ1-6	CASKQGSSYNSPLHF	TGTGCCTCTAAACAGGGGAGCTCCTATAATTCACCCCTCCACTTT
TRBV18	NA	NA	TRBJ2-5	CASSPDGYEETQYF	TGTGCCAGCTCACCAGACGGGTATGAAGAGACCCAGTACTTC
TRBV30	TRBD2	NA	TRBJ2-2	CAWRGRAGGELFF	TGTGCCTGGAGGGGGAGGGCGGGCGGGGAGCTGTTTTTT
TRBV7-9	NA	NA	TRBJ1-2	CASSLGSGDHPYGYTF	TGTGCCAGCAGCTTAGGCTCAGGGGATCACCCCTATGGCTACACCTTC